The 17 T cell receptor beta chains given below trace back to one sample, sequenced in a study of identical twins. One entry per CDR3 protein, called by TCRdb with MiXCR from the 5' RACE reads. Of 1.5 million to 2 million distinct CDR3 sequences in the sample, under 35% were seen once. Source material: cord blood. These receptors came from a newborn girl in good health.

The chain uses TRBV6-1 and TRBJ2-7; 10 nucleotides align to TRBD1. Looked up from germline, CDR1 is MNHNS and CDR2 is SASEGT. Trimming at V came to 10 bases and at J to 3 bases, leaving 12 bases not matched to a gene. The CDR3 length is 15 residues. CDR3 sequence (DNA): TGTGCCAACAGACTCGGCCGGGACAGGGGCTACGAGCAGTACTTC. This translates into CANRLGRDRGYEQYF.

The chain has TRBV19 and TRBJ2-5; D gene unclear. The germline gives CDR1 LNHDA, CDR2 SQIVND (reference sequence). The V end was cut by 11 bases, the J end by 11 bases, with 21 bases between. This CDR3 has 12 residues. The CDR3 loop reads CAATALGIEQYF. Written as DNA, the CDR3 is TGTGCCGCCACCGCCTTGGGGATTGAGCAGTACTTC. The full variable domain, with the rest looked up from reference TRBV19 and TRBJ2-5, is DGGITQSPKYLFRKEGQNVTLSCEQNLNHDAMYWYRQDPGQGLRLIYYSQIVNDFQKGDIAEGYSVSREKKESFPLTVTSAQKNPTAFYLCAATALGIEQYFGPGTRLLVL.

The chain couples TRBV4-1 to TRBJ2-4; D is unresolved. Trimming left V 4 bases short and J 0 bases short, with 19 bases between. The CDR3 loop spans 18 amino acids. Germline V gives CDR1 MGHRA, CDR2 YSYEKL. The CDR3 loop is CASSRNTRQLLAKNIQYF. CDR3 DNA: TGCGCCAGCAGCCGTAACACCCGACAACTACTAGCCAAAAACATTCAGTACTTC.

This clonotype was observed a few times. The J gene is TRBJ2-5, the V gene TRBV7-7; 8 bases line up with TRBD1. J was trimmed by 10 bases and V by 5 bases; bases with no gene match: 9. Germline V CDR1 and CDR2: SSHAT, FNYEAQ (reference sequence). The CDR3 totals 13 residues. The CDR3 nucleotides read TGTGCCAGCAGCCAAAGGGACAGGCGGGTCCAGTACTTC. This codes for CASSQRDRRVQYF.

This clonotype was detected only once. Germline is not matched at one junction end, which may reflect a read error. The chain links TRBV5-5 to TRBJ2-3, with D hard to call. The CDR3 contains 11 residues. Germline CDR1 SGHKS, CDR2 YYEKEE (reference sequence). The CDR3 DNA follows: TGTGCCAGCAGCTTGAGAGGCAGGAGAAATTTT. Protein product: CASSLRGRRNF.

The chain combines TRBV3-1 with TRBJ2-5; D remains unclear. V lost 2 bases and J 3 bases, leaving 7 bases between the germline ends. The germline V gene has CDR1 LGHDT and CDR2 YNNKEL (reference sequence). This CDR3 region has 13 residues. The CDR3 nucleotides read TGTGCCAGCAGCCAAAGCTATGAAGAGACCCAGTACTTC. Protein sequence: CASSQSYEETQYF.

This clonotype was counted only a few times. The V gene is TRBV6-6, the J gene TRBJ2-7; 9 bases match TRBD1. The CDR3 loop spans 14 amino acids. V shed 2 bases, J shed 2 bases, and the junction held 1 base outside the gene matches. Germline loops: CDR1 MNHNY, CDR2 SVGAGI (reference sequence). This CDR3 reads CASSYGDRAYEQYF. The CDR3 coding sequence is TGTGCCAGCAGTTACGGGGACAGGGCCTACGAGCAGTACTTC.

The J gene is TRBJ1-2, the V gene TRBV7-9; 10 bases line up with TRBD1. There are 19 residues in the CDR3. V gave up 3 bases and J gave up 4 bases; unmatched junction bases: 17. Germline V gives CDR1 SEHNR, CDR2 FQNEAQ (reference sequence). CDR3: CASSFRDRGPPFLSYGYTF. DNA for the CDR3: TGTGCCAGCAGCTTCCGGGACAGGGGTCCTCCTTTTCTTAGCTATGGCTACACCTTC.

This sequence joins TRBV20-1 and TRBJ2-5; 14 nucleotides match TRBD2. Germline V CDR1 and CDR2: DFQATT, SNEGSKA (reference sequence). The J segment lost 11 bases and the V segment lost 6 bases, leaving 17 bases of the junction unmatched. This CDR3 has 16 residues. The CDR3 is CSAAGTSGRKYNEQYF. As DNA, the CDR3 is TGCAGTGCAGCCGGGACTAGCGGGAGAAAATACAATGAGCAGTACTTC.

This clonotype was observed a single time. This chain uses TRBV5-1 with TRBJ1-1; perhaps TRBD1 as D (6 bases). This CDR3 region has 14 residues. The germline V and J ends were trimmed by 4 bases and 5 bases, with 15 bases remaining between them. Looked up from germline, CDR1 is SGHRS and CDR2 is YFSETQ. The DNA for the CDR3 is TGCGCCAGCAGCCTTACAGGGAAAACAACTGAAGCTTTCTTT. Residues: CASSLTGKTTEAFF.

With respect to this clonotype: At one end, the junction sequence differs from germline, possibly due to a read error. The chain joins TRBV14 to TRBJ1-1, with 8 bases aligning to TRBD1. Per the germline V gene, CDR1 is SGHDN and CDR2 is FVKESK. CDR3 length equals 15 residues. The CDR3 reads CACSPLGTGGTEAFF. The CDR3 coding sequence is TGTGCCTGCAGCCCCTTAGGGACAGGAGGCACTGAAGCTTTCTTT.

This chain connects TRBV3-1 to TRBJ2-7; D gene ambiguous. The CDR3 covers 14 residues. V lost 3 bases to trimming and J lost 3 bases, with 12 bases between them. Germline V lookup: CDR1 LGHDT, CDR2 YNNKEL (reference sequence). In DNA form, the CDR3 reads TGTGCCAGCAGCCATGTTCCAGGCCTCTACGAGCAGTACTTC. Protein sequence: CASSHVPGLYEQYF.

The genes are TRBV6-1 and TRBJ2-3, with a weak D call TRBD1 (5 bases). The germline gives CDR1 MNHNS, CDR2 SASEGT. CDR3 length: 14 amino acids. With 8 bases removed from V and 1 base from J, the gap between germline ends came to 13 bases. Here the CDR3 reads CASLLGVGTDTQYF. DNA of the CDR3: TGTGCCAGCCTCCTAGGGGTTGGCACAGATACGCAGTATTTT.

The V gene is TRBV2, the J gene TRBJ1-2, with 9 bases matching TRBD1. V gave up 6 bases and J gave up 2 bases; unmatched junction bases: 7. The CDR3 extends over 15 amino acids. Germline V gives CDR1 SNHLY, CDR2 FYNNEI. In nucleotides, the CDR3 is TGTGCCAGCAGCACCAACAGGGGGCGGAACTATGGCTACACCTTC. As protein: CASSTNRGRNYGYTF. Using reference TRBV2 and TRBJ1-2 for the parts outside the CDR3, the full variable domain is EPEVTQTPSHQVTQMGQEVILRCVPISNHLYFYWYRQILGQKVEFLVSFYNNEISEKSEIFDDQFSVERPDGSNFTLKIRSTKLEDSAMYFCASSTNRGRNYGYTFGSGTRLTVV.

The chain recombines TRBV7-9 with TRBJ2-2; 11 positions match TRBD1. Looked up from germline, CDR1 is SEHNR and CDR2 is FQNEAQ (reference sequence). J gave up 0 bases and V 6 bases, and 9 bases lay outside the gene matches. This CDR3 spans 18 amino acids. The CDR3 is CASSYPDRGLANTGELFF. In DNA form, the CDR3 reads TGTGCCAGCAGTTACCCGGACAGGGGGCTAGCGAACACCGGGGAGCTGTTTTTT.

This clonotype was observed many times. The chain couples TRBV3-1 to TRBJ2-4; D unresolved. This CDR3 spans 14 amino acids. Germline V CDR1 and CDR2: LGHDT, YNNKEL (reference sequence). V gave up 6 bases and J gave up 0 bases, with 9 bases separating them. The CDR3 DNA is TGTGCCAGCAGTCCTCGGGTAGCCAAAAACATTCAGTACTTC. This translates into CASSPRVAKNIQYF.

The V and J genes are TRBV6-1 and TRBJ2-5; the match to TRBD1 covers 9 bases. The trim removed 1 base at V and 4 bases at J, leaving 4 bases unmatched. This CDR3 has 15 amino acids. CDR1 is MNHNS, CDR2 SASEGT, per germline. CDR3 bases: TGTGCCAGCAGTGAAGTGGTGACAGGGGGAGAGACCCAGTACTTC. Its translation is CASSEVVTGGETQYF.